The rows below give T cell receptor beta chains drawn from one sample of a study of T cell responses to AZD1222 COVID-19 vaccine. Using immunoSEQ multiplex PCR, the repertoire was profiled, and TCRdb retains in-frame clones only, with some absent. This repertoire shows more than 95,000 clones, about 82% found once; its top ten account for around 17%. The specimen comprised peripheral blood, sampled 28 days after the second AZD1222 dose. The receptors were gathered from an adult who received the AZD1222 COVID-19 vaccine. Both conserved end residues are trimmed from each CDR3. Part of the rows lack a size; the others show once, few, many or a class for expanded clones.

clone size | J gene | V gene | CDR3 length | CDR3 protein
NA | TRBJ1-6 | TRBV28 | 13 | ASSFLDSQNSPLH
once | TRBJ1-1 | TRBV5-1 | 13 | ASSLMDRAGTEAF
NA | TRBJ1-1 | TRBV19 | 12 | ASSINRLNTEAF
NA | TRBJ2-3 | TRBV7-8 | 15 | ASSLYPWGASTDTQY
NA | TRBJ2-1 | TRBV11-2 | 12 | ASSLAGYYNEQF
NA | TRBJ1-1 | TRBV28 | 12 | ASSRGRLNTEAF
NA | TRBJ1-5 | TRBV24-1 | 11 | ATRGEGQGAQH
NA | TRBJ2-1 | TRBV11-3 | 10 | ASSLEGGEQF
NA | TRBJ2-7 | TRBV30 | 10 | AWSVARFEQY
few | TRBJ1-2 | TRBV18 | 11 | ASSPGQYYGYT
NA | TRBJ2-7 | TRBV5-8 | 12 | ASSFVPSSYEQY
NA | TRBJ2-7 | TRBV3-1/TRBV3-2 | 11 | ASSPGLGYEQY
NA | TRBJ2-7 | TRBV3-1/TRBV3-2 | 15 | ASSRLAGGRLSYEQY
NA | TRBJ1-1 | TRBV29-1 | 10 | SASTGNTEAF
NA | TRBJ2-1 | TRBV27 | 11 | ASSPRWGAGQF
NA | TRBJ2-3 | TRBV7-2 | 14 | ASSLWDRGLSDTQY
NA | TRBJ2-1 | TRBV18 | 12 | ASSTSEGNNEQF
few | TRBJ2-3 | TRBV6-2/TRBV6-3 | 14 | ASSQLAGGSTDTQY
few | TRBJ1-1 | TRBV3-1/TRBV3-2 | 10 | ASSQSRDGAF
NA | TRBJ1-5 | TRBV24-1 | 17 | ATSDGTGGAGDINQPQH
NA | TRBJ1-1 | TRBV3-1/TRBV3-2 | 12 | ASSTRDSNTEAF
NA | TRBJ2-5 | TRBV3-1/TRBV3-2 | 16 | ASSQEGLAGVLGETQY
NA | TRBJ1-2 | TRBV5-5 | 11 | ASSPGGGYGYT
few | TRBJ1-2 | TRBV5-1 | 12 | ASSARLANYGYT
NA | TRBJ2-5 | TRBV5-1 | 14 | ASRINILQGRETQY
NA | TRBJ2-7 | TRBV11-1 | 13 | ASSLQLAGAYEQY
NA | TRBJ2-7 | TRBV6-2/TRBV6-3 | 12 | ASSRAQPSYEQY
NA | TRBJ1-5 | TRBV9 | 12 | ASSVDLGNQPQH
NA | TRBJ1-1 | TRBV5-1 | 13 | ASSPEQGLGTEAF
NA | TRBJ1-3 | TRBV9 | 13 | ASSKGSSSGNTIY
NA | TRBJ1-5 | TRBV12-3/TRBV12-4 | 10 | ASKLGDQPQH
NA | TRBJ2-5 | TRBV7-2 | 13 | ASSIAGVGQETQY
NA | TRBJ1-3 | TRBV7-2 | 13 | ASSPRRRAGNTIY
NA | TRBJ1-4 | TRBV15 | 11 | ATSRSEGEKLF
NA | TRBJ1-1 | TRBV2 | 13 | ASSVSGGAGTEAF
NA | TRBJ2-7 | TRBV28 | 16 | ASSFPIDGSGDRYEQY
NA | TRBJ2-7 | TRBV6-5 | 12 | ASSFDRNSYEQY
NA | TRBJ1-3 | TRBV2 | 14 | ASSEPPGSSGNTIY
once | TRBJ1-2 | TRBV19 | 12 | ASTPGEGWYGYT
few | TRBJ2-7 | TRBV7-8 | 13 | ASSLSGTGGRGQY